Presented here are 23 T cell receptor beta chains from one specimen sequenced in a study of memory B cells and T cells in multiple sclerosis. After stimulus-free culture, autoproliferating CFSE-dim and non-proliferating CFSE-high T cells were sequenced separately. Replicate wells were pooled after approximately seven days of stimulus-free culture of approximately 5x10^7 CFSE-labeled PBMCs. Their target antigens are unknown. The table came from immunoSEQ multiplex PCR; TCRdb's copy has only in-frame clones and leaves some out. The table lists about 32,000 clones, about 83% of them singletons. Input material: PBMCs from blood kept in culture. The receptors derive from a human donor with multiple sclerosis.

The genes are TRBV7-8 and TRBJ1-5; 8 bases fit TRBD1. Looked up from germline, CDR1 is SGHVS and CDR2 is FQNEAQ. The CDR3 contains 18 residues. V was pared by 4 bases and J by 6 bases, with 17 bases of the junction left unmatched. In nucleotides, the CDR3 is TGTGCCAGCAGCTCCGTCCTCTCCAGGGGGCTGGTCATTCAGCCCCAGCATTTT. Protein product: CASSSVLSRGLVIQPQHF.

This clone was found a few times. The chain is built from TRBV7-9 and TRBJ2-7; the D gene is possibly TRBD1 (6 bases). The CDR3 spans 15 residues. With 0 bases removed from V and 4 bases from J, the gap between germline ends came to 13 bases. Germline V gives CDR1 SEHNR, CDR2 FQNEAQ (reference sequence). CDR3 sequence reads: CASSLAPDSPYEQYF. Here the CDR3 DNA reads TGTGCCAGCAGCTTAGCGCCGGACAGTCCTTACGAGCAGTACTTC.

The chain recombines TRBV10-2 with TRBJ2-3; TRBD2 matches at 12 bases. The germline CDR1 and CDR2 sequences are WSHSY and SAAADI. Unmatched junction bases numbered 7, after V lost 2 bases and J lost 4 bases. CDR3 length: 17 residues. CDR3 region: CASSEVRLAGGSDTQYF. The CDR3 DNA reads TGCGCCAGCAGTGAGGTTCGGCTAGCGGGAGGGTCAGATACGCAGTATTTT.

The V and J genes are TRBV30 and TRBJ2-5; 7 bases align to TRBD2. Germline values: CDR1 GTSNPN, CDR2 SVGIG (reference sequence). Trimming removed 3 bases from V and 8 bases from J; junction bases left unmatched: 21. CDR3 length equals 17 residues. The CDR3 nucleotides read TGTGCCTGGAGCCCCGGGGAGAGCGGGACCCCCGTGGGTACCCAGTACTTC. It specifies CAWSPGESGTPVGTQYF.

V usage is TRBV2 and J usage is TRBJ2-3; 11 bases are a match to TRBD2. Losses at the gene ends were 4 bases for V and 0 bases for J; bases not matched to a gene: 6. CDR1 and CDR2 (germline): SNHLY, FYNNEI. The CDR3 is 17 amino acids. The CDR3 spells CASSARRTSGSTDTQYF. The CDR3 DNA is TGTGCCAGCAGTGCTCGACGGACTAGCGGGAGCACAGATACGCAGTATTTT.

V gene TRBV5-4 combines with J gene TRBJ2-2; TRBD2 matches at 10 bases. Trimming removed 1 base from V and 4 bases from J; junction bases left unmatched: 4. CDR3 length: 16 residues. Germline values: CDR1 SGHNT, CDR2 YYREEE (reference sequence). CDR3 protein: CASSLLLAGLTGELFF. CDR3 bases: TGTGCCAGCAGCTTGTTACTAGCGGGACTCACCGGGGAGCTGTTTTTT.

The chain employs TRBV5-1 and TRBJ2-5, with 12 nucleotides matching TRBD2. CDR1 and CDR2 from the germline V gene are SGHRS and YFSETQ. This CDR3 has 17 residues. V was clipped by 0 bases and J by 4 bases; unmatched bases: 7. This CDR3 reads CASSLGQGGLAGETQYF. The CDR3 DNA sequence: TGCGCCAGCAGCTTGGGACAGGGGGGACTAGCGGGAGAGACCCAGTACTTC.

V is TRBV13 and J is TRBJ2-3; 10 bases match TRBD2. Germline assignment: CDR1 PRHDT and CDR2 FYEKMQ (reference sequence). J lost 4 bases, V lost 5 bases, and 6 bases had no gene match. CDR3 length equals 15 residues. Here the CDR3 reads CASSTRTSGADTQYF. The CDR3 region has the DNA TGTGCCAGCAGCACCCGGACTAGCGGCGCAGATACGCAGTATTTT.

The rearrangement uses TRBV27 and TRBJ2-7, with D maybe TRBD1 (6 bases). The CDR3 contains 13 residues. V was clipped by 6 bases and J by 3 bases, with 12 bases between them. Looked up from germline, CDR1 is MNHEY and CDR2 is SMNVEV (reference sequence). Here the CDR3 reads CASSPLGGYEQYF. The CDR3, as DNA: TGTGCCAGCAGCCCCCTAGGGGGCTACGAGCAGTACTTC.

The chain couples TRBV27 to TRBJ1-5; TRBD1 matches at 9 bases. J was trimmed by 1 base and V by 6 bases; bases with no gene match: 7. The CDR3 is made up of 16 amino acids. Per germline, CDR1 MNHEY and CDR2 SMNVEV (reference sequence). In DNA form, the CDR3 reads TGTGCCAGCAGCCGACAGGGGGGAGCAAGCAATCAGCCCCAGCATTTT. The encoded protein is CASSRQGGASNQPQHF.

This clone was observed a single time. The CDR3 reads CASSQVFGGYTF. Here the CDR3 DNA reads TGTGCCAGCAGCCAGGTCTTTGGAGGCTACACCTTC. The chain joins TRBV5-4 to TRBJ1-2, with D unresolved. The CDR3 is made up of 12 amino acids. Trimming removed 4 bases from V and 8 bases from J, with 12 bases in between. CDR1 and CDR2 (germline): SGHNT, YYREEE (reference sequence).

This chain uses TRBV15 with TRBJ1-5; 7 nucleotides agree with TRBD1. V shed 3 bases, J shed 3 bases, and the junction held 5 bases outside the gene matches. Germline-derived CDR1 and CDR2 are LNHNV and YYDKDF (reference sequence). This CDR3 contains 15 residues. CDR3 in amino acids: CATSSRTGANQPQHF. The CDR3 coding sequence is TGTGCCACCAGCAGCCGGACAGGCGCCAATCAGCCCCAGCATTTT.

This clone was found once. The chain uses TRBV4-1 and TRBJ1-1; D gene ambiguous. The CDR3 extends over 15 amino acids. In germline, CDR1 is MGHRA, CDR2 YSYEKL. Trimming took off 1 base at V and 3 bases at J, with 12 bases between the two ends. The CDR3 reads CASSQGWGEDTEAFF. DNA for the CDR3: TGCGCCAGCAGCCAAGGGTGGGGAGAGGACACTGAAGCTTTCTTT.

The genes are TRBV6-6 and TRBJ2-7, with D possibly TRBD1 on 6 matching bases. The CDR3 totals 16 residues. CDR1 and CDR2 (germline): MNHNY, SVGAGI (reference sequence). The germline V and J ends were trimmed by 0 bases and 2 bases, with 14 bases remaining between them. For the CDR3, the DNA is TGTGCCAGCAGTTACTCGAAGGGGACACTAACCTACGAGCAGTACTTC. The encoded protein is CASSYSKGTLTYEQYF.

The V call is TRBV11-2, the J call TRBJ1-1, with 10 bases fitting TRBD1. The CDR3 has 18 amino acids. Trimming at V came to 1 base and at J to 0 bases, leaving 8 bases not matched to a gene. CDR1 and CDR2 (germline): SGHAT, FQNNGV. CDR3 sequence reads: CASSLASPGQGMNTEAFF. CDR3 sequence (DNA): TGTGCCAGCAGCTTAGCATCCCCGGGACAGGGGATGAACACTGAAGCTTTCTTT.

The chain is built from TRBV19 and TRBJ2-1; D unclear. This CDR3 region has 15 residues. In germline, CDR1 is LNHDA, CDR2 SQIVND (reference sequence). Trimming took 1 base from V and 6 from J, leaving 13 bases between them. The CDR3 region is CASSIGPHLTNEQFF. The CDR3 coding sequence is TGTGCCAGTAGTATAGGTCCTCACCTGACCAATGAGCAGTTCTTC.

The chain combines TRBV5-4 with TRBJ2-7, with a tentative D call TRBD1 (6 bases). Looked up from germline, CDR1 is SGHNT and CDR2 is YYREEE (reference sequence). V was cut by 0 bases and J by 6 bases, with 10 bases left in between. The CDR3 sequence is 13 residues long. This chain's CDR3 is CASSLVQGTEQYF. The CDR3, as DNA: TGTGCCAGCAGCTTGGTGCAGGGGACCGAGCAGTACTTC.

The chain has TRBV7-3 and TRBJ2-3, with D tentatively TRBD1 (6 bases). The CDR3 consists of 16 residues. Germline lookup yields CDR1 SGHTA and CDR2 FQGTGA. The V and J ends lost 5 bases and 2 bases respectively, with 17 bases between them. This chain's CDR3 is CASSGDTERTTDTQYF. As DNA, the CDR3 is TGTGCCAGCAGCGGGGACACGGAGCGAACCACAGATACGCAGTATTTT.

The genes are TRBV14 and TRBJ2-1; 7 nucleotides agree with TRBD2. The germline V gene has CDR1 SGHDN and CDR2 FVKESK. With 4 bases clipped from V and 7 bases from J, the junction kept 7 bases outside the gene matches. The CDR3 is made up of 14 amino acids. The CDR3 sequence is CASSRGSVLNEQFF. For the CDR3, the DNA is TGTGCCAGCAGCCGCGGGAGTGTATTGAATGAGCAGTTCTTC.

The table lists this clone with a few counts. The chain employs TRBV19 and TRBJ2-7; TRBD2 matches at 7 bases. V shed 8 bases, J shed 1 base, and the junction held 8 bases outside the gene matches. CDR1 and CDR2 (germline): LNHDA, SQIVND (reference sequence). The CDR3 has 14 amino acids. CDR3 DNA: TGTGCCAGTCCTGGGAGGGTGGATTCCTACGAGCAGTACTTC. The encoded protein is CASPGRVDSYEQYF. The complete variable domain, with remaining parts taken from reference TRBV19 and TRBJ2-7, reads DGGITQSPKYLFRKEGQNVTLSCEQNLNHDAMYWYRQDPGQGLRLIYYSQIVNDFQKGDIAEGYSVSREKKESFPLTVTSAQKNPTAFYLCASPGRVDSYEQYFGPGTRLTVT.

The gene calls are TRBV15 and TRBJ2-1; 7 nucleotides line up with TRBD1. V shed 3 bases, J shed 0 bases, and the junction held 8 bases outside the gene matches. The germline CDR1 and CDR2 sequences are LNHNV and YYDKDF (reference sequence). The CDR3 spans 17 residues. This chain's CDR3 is CATSRDRFDSSYNEQFF. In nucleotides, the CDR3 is TGTGCCACCAGCAGGGACAGGTTTGACAGCTCCTACAATGAGCAGTTCTTC.

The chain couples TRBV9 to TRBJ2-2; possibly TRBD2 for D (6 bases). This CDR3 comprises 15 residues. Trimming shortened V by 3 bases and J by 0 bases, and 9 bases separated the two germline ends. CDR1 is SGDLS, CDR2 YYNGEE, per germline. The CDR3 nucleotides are TGTGCCAGCAGCGGGGGCGGGGCGAACACCGGGGAGCTGTTTTTT. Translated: CASSGGGANTGELFF. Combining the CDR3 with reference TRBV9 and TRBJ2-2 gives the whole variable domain DSGVTQTPKHLITATGQRVTLRCSPRSGDLSVYWYQQSLDQGLQFLIQYYNGEERAKGNILERFSAQQFPDLHSELNLSSLELGDSALYFCASSGGGANTGELFFGEGSRLTVL.

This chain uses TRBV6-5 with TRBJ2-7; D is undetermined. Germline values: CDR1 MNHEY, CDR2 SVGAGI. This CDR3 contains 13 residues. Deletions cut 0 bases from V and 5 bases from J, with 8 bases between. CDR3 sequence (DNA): TGTGCCAGCAGTTACTCGGTGATCAACGAGCAGTACTTC. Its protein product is CASSYSVINEQYF.